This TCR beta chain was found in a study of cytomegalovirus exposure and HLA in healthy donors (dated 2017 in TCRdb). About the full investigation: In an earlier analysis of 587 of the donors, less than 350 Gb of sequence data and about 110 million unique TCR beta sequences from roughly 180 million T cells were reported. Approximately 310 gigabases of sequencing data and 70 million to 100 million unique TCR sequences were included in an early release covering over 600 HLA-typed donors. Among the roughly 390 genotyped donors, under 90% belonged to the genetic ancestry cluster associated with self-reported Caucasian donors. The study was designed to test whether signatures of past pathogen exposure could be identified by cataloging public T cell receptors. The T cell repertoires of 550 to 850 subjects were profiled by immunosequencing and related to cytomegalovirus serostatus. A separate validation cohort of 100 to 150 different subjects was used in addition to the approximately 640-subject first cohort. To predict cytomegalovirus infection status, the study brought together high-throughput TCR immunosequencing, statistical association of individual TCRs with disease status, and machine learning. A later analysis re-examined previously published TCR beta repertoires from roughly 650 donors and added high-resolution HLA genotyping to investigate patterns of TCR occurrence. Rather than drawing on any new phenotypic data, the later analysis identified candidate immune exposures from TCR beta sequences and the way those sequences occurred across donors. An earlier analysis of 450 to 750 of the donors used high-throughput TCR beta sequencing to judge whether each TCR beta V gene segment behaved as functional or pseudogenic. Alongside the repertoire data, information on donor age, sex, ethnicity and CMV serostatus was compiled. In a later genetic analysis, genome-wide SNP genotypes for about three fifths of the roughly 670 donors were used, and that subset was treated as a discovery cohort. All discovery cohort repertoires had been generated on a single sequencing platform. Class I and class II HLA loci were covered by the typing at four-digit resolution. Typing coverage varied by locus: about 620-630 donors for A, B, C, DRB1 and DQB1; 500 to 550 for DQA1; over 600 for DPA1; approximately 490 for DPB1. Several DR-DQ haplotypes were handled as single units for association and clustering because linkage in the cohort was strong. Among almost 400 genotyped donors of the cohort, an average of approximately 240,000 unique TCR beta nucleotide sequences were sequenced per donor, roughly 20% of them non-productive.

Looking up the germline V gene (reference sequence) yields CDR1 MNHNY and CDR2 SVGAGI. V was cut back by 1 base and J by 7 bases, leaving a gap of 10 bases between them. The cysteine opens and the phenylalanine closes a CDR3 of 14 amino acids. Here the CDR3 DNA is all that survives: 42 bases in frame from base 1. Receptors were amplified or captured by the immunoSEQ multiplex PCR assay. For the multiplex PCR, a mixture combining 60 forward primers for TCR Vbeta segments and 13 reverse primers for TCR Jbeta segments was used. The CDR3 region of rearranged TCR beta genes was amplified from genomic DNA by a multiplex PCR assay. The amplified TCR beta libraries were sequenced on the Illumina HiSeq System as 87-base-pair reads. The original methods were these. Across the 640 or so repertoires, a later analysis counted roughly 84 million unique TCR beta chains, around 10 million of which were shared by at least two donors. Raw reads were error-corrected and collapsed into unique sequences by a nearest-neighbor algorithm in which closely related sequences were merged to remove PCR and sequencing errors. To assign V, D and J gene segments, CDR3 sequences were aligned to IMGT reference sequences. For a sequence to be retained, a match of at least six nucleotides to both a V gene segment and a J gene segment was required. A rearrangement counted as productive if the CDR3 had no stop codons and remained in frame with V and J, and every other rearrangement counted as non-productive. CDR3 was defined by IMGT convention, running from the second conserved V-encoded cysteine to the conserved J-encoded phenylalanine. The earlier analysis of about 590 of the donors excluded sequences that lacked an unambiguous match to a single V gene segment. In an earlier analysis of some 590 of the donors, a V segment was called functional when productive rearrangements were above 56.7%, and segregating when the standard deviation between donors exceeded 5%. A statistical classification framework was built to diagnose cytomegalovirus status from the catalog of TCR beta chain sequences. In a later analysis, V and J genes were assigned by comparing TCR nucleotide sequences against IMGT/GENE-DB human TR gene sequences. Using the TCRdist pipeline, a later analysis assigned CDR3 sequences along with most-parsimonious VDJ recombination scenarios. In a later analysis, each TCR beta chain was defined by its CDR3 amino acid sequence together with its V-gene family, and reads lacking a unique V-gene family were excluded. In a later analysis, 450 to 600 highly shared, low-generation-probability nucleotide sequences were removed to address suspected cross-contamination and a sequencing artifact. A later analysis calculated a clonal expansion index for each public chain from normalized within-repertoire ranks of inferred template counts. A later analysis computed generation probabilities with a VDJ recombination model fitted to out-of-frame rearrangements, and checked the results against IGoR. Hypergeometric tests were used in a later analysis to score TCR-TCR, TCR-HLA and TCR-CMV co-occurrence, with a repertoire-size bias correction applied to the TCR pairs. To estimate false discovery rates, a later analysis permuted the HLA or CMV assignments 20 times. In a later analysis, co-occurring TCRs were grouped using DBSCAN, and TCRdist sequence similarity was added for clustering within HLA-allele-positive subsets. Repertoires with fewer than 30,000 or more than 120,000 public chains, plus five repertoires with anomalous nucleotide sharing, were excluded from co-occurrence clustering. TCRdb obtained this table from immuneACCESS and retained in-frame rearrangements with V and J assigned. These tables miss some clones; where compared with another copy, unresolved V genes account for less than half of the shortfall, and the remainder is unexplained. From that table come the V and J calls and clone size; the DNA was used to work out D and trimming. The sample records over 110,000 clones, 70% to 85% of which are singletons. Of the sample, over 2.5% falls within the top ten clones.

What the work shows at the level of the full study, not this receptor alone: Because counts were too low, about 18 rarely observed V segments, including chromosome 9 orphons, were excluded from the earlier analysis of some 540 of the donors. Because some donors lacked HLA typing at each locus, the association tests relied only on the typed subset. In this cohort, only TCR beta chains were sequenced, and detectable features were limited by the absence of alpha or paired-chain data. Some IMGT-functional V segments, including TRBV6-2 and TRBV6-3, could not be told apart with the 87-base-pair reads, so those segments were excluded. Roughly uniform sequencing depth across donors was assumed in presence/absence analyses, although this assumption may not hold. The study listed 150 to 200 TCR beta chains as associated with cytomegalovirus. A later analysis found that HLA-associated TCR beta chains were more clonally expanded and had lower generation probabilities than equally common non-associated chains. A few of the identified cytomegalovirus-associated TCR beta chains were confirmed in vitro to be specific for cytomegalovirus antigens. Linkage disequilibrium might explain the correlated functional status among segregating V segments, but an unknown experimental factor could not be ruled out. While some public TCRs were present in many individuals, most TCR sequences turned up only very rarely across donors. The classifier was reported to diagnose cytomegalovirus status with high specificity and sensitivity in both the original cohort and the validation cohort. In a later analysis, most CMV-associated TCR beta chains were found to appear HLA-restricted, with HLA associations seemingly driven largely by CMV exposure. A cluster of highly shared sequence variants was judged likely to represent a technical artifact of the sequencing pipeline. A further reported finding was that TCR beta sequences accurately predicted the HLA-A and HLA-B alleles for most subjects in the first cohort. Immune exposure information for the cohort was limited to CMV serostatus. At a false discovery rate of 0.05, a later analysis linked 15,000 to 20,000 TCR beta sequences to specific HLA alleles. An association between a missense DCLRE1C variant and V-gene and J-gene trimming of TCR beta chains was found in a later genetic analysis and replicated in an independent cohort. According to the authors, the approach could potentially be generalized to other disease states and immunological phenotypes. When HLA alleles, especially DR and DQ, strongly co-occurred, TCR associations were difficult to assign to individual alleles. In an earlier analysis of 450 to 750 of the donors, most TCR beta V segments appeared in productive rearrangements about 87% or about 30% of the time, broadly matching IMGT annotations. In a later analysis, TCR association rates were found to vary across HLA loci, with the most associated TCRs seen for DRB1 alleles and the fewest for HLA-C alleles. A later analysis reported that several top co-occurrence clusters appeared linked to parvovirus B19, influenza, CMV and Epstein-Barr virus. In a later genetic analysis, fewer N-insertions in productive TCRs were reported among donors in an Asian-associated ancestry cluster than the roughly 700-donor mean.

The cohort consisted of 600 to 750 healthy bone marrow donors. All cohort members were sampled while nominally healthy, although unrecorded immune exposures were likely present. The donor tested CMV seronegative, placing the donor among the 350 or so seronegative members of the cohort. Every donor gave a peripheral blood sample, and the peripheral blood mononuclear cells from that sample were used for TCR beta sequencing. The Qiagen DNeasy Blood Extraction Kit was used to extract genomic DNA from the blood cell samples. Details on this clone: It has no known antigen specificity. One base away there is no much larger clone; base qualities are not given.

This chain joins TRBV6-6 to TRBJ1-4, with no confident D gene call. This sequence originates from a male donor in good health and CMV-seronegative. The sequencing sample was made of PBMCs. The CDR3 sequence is CASSYWQEAEKLFF. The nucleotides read TGTGCCAGCAGTTACTGGCAGGAGGCTGAAAAACTGTTTTTT.